This T cell receptor (beta chain) was sequenced during a study of cytomegalovirus exposure and HLA in healthy donors. The CDR3 runs 12 residues. V lost 6 bases to trimming and J lost 6 bases, with 11 bases between them. From germline, CDR1 is LNHDA and CDR2 SQIVND (reference sequence). The PCR made use of 60 Vbeta and 13 Jbeta primers. The method was immunoSEQ multiplex PCR; TCRdb's version includes in-frame clones alone and lacks a portion of them. The profile shows 150,000 to 200,000 clones, approximately 70% of them singletons. This sequence joins TRBV19 and TRBJ2-5, with D possibly being TRBD1 (5 bases). The sample taken for sequencing was PBMCs. This sequence was found in a woman aged 40 to 55 in good health and CMV-seropositive. CDR3 DNA: TGTGCCAGTAGGACAAGGGGCCAGACCCAGTACTTC. Residues: CASRTRGQTQYF. Filled out from reference TRBV19 and TRBJ2-5, the complete variable domain reads DGGITQSPKYLFRKEGQNVTLSCEQNLNHDAMYWYRQDPGQGLRLIYYSQIVNDFQKGDIAEGYSVSREKKESFPLTVTSAQKNPTAFYLCASRTRGQTQYFGPGTRLLVL.